This T cell receptor (beta chain) came from a study of cytomegalovirus exposure and HLA in healthy donors. Use of 60 Vbeta and 13 Jbeta primers characterized the PCR. Some clones are missing from TCRdb's copy, which holds only in-frame ones; the method was immunoSEQ multiplex PCR. This sample has some 160,000 clones, with around 80% found just once. The CDR3 totals 17 residues. Germline V lookup: CDR1 LGHNA, CDR2 YNFKEQ. Germline trimming cut 0 bases from V and 9 bases from J; bases unmatched to any gene: 7. All the people who gave samples were healthy bone marrow donors. This TCR came from a young woman in good health and CMV-seronegative. The chain has TRBV4-2 and TRBJ2-1; 14 bases are a match to TRBD2. Source material: PBMCs. The CDR3 DNA reads TGTGCCAGCAGCCAAGATCGGCGACTAGCGGGGGGGAGTGAGCAGTTCTTC. Protein: CASSQDRRLAGGSEQFF.